These 10 T cell receptor beta chains were sequenced from one sample in a study of STAT5B mutations in CD4+ large granular lymphocyte leukemia. TCRdb's table, derived via immunoSEQ multiplex PCR, lists solely in-frame clones and lacks some. The sample consists of almost 30,000 clones, 65% to 85% of them appearing once. What was sequenced was CD4+ T cells from blood buffy coats. The source is a human donor in good health.

This clone was observed a few times. The chain combines TRBV7-2 with TRBJ2-2; no clear D. The CDR3 covers 13 residues. The germline gives CDR1 SGHTA, CDR2 FQGNSA. V shed 3 bases and J shed 5 bases, with 7 bases lying between them. The CDR3: CASSFTQTGELFF. The DNA of the CDR3 is TGTGCCAGCAGCTTCACCCAAACCGGGGAGCTGTTTTTT. The entire variable domain, with the rest obtained from reference TRBV7-2 and TRBJ2-2, is as follows: GAGVSQSPSNKVTEKGKDVELRCDPISGHTALYWYRQSLGQGLEFLIYFQGNSAPDKSGLPSDRFSAERTGGSVSTLTIQRTQQEDSAVYLCASSFTQTGELFFGEGSRLTVL.

This chain joins TRBV4-3 and TRBJ2-3; possibly TRBD2 for D (7 bases). CDR3 length equals 15 residues. V was cut by 4 bases and J by 3 bases, with 14 bases left in between. The germline CDR1 and CDR2 sequences are LGHNA and YSLEER. CDR3 sequence: CASSPRGGETDTQYF. Written as DNA, the CDR3 is TGCGCCAGCAGCCCTAGGGGGGGGGAGACAGATACGCAGTATTTT.

The CDR3 nucleotides read TGTGCCAGCAGCATTAGTGGGGCCTTTGGACTAGCGGGAGATACGCAGTATTTT. Encoded protein: CASSISGAFGLAGDTQYF. The gene calls are TRBV7-2 and TRBJ2-3, with 11 bases aligning to TRBD2. The CDR3 is made up of 18 amino acids. CDR1 SGHTA and CDR2 FQGNSA come from the germline V gene. Losses at the gene ends were 5 bases for V and 5 bases for J; bases not matched to a gene: 15.

V gene TRBV18 combines with J gene TRBJ1-1, with TRBD1 matching 8 bases. The CDR3 is 18 residues long. The germline V gene encodes CDR1 KGHSH and CDR2 LQKENI. V shed 4 bases and J 1 base; nucleotides not matched to a gene: 14. The CDR3 coding sequence is TGTGCCAGCTCACGAATGGCAGGGGGCCTGGAAGGGAACACTGAAGCTTTCTTT. This codes for CASSRMAGGLEGNTEAFF. Full variable domain (missing parts from reference TRBV18 and TRBJ1-1): NAGVMQNPRHLVRRRGQEARLRCSPMKGHSHVYWYRQLPEEGLKFMVYLQKENIIDESGMPKERFSAEFPKEGPSILRIQQVVRGDSAAYFCASSRMAGGLEGNTEAFFGQGTRLTVV.

V and J are TRBV19 and TRBJ1-1; TRBD1 matches 9 bases. This CDR3 contains 15 residues. J lost 4 bases, V lost 7 bases, and 10 bases had no gene match. In germline, CDR1 is LNHDA, CDR2 SQIVND (reference sequence). CDR3 loop: CASITGGGVGTEAFF. CDR3 sequence (DNA): TGTGCCAGTATTACAGGGGGCGGCGTTGGCACTGAAGCTTTCTTT.

The gene calls are TRBV7-6 and TRBJ2-5; unclear D gene. Germline CDR1 and CDR2: SGHVS and FNYEAQ. The CDR3 spans 14 residues. Trimming shortened V by 1 base and J by 0 bases, and 6 bases separated the two germline ends. CDR3 amino acids: CASSLGGNQETQYF. CDR3 coding DNA: TGTGCCAGCAGCTTAGGTGGAAACCAAGAGACCCAGTACTTC.

This clone has just a few counts. This chain joins TRBV2 and TRBJ1-1, with 8 bases aligning to TRBD1. The ends lost 7 bases at V and 1 base at J; junction bases unmatched: 8. The CDR3 has 15 residues. Germline CDR1 reads SNHLY; CDR2 reads FYNNEI. CDR3 region: CASIPWGTGNTEAFF. Written as DNA, the CDR3 is TGTGCCAGCATCCCCTGGGGGACAGGGAACACTGAAGCTTTCTTT.

The chain is built from TRBV4-2 and TRBJ2-3; TRBD2 matches 8 bases. V was clipped by 2 bases and J by 4 bases; unmatched bases: 5. This CDR3 is 15 amino acids long. Germline lookup yields CDR1 LGHNA and CDR2 YNFKEQ. In DNA, the CDR3 is TGTGCCAGCAGCCAAAGAAGCGGGAGCGCAGATACGCAGTATTTT. Amino acids: CASSQRSGSADTQYF.

This sequence joins TRBV6-6 and TRBJ1-2, with D perhaps matching TRBD1 (5 bases). The V gene's germline CDR1 is MNHNY and CDR2 SVGAGI (reference sequence). The ends were cut back, 3 bases at V and 6 bases at J, with 14 bases in the middle. CDR3 size: 14 residues. This chain's CDR3 is CASSYTLRAHGYTF. In DNA, the CDR3 is TGTGCCAGCAGTTATACGCTCAGGGCCCATGGCTACACCTTC.

The chain has TRBV10-1 and TRBJ2-4, with D possibly being TRBD1 or TRBD2 (6 bases each). In germline, CDR1 is WNHNN, CDR2 SYGVQD (reference sequence). Trimming removed 0 bases from V and 6 bases from J, with 21 bases in between. CDR3 length: 18 amino acids. DNA for the CDR3: TGCGCCAGCAGTGAGTCGGAGGGGGGTTCGAGGGGCGGAAACATTCAGTACTTC. The encoded protein is CASSESEGGSRGGNIQYF.